What follows is one TCR beta chain and its context. The antigen this receptor binds is unknown. Base qualities are not recorded, but no much larger clone differs from it by a single base. This sample is part of a study of CD8 T cells in ankylosing spondylitis (TCRdb year 2017). In the study overall: T cell receptor beta repertoires were profiled in healthy donors and ankylosing spondylitis patients so that disease-linked TCR variants could be found. The full study cohort comprised 25 ankylosing spondylitis patients and 85 to 120 healthy donors. Peripheral blood samples were taken, and synovial fluid was additionally collected from ankylosing spondylitis patients.

Results and caveats for the whole study, not just this receptor: The disease-linked clones showed a CD8+ phenotype and occurred at relatively low frequencies in peripheral blood. A TCR beta motif of about eight highly homologous amino acid variants appeared characteristic of blood from ankylosing spondylitis patients. Some motif variants had previously been reported in the synovial fluid and blood of reactive arthritis patients, which suggests shared mechanisms of disease initiation. The disease-linked clones were reported to be significantly enriched in matched synovial fluid samples from ankylosing spondylitis patients.

CDR1 and CDR2 were assigned from the germline V gene (reference sequence) as LGHDT and YNNKEL. The CDR3 has 16 amino acids, counting the end cysteine and phenylalanine. The entry retains the CDR3 DNA only, 48 bases that are in frame from base 1. V was cut back by 2 bases and J by 3 bases, leaving a gap of 16 bases between them. The sequencing machine was an Illumina HiSeq 2500. Quantitative 5'-RACE with molecular barcodes was used to prepare TCR beta libraries. Regarding the original processing steps: Disease-linked TCR variants were identified with a new computational method built on a probabilistic model of VDJ rearrangement. TCRdb took the public reads, trimmed them with fastp at Q25, ran MiXCR for clone calling and kept in-frame beta chains. Merged by CDR3 protein, the rows form single entries marked with the most common genes and DNA. Here the V and J calls rest on TCRdb's processing, not on the authors' analysis. In this sample the table shows around 440,000 distinct CDR3 sequences, 17% of which occur a single time. Just over 1% of the sample is in the top ten clones.

The sequence is built from TRBV3-1 and TRBJ1-1; the D segment could be TRBD1, given 5 matching bases. The TCR comes from a male donor with ankylosing spondylitis. Source material: blood, either unsorted or a sorted T cell fraction (not recorded which). The bases are TGTGCCAGCAGCCAAAGATCGAGGGGCTGGGACACTGAAGCTTTCTTT. Its coded protein is CASSQRSRGWDTEAFF. Extended through the reference TRBV3-1 and TRBJ1-1 proteins, this CDR3 yields the full variable domain: DTAVSQTPKYLVTQMGNDKSIKCEQNLGHDTMYWYKQDSKKFLKIMFSYNNKELIINETVPNRFSPKSPDKAHLNLHINSLELGDSAVYFCASSQRSRGWDTEAFFGQGTRLTVV.